The 2 T cell receptor beta chains in this list originate from one sample, sequenced in a study of T cell responses to AZD1222 COVID-19 vaccine. Sequenced by immunoSEQ multiplex PCR; TCRdb stores in-frame clones only, minus some. The repertoire holds 170,000 or so clones, 85% to 95% seen once, with around 0.97% in the top ten. Sequenced here: peripheral blood, sampled 28 days after the second dose of the MenACWY control vaccine. All receptors derive from an adult who received the MenACWY meningococcal vaccine as a control.

The V call is TRBV7-2, the J call TRBJ1-2, with 8 bases identical to TRBD1. The germline gives CDR1 SGHTA, CDR2 FQGNSA. The CDR3 extends over 13 amino acids. V trimming: 3 bases; J trimming: 7 bases; junction bases outside the gene matches: 4. The CDR3 loop is CASSLTGEGGYTF. CDR3 DNA sequence: TGTGCCAGCAGCTTGACAGGGGAGGGTGGCTACACCTTC. Combining the CDR3 with reference TRBV7-2 and TRBJ1-2 gives the whole variable domain GAGVSQSPSNKVTEKGKDVELRCDPISGHTALYWYRQSLGQGLEFLIYFQGNSAPDKSGLPSDRFSAERTGGSVSTLTIQRTQQEDSAVYLCASSLTGEGGYTFGSGTRLTVV.

This clone was recorded once. The chain joins TRBV2 to TRBJ1-1; 9 bases are a match to TRBD1. V lost 5 bases, J lost 5 bases, and 9 bases stayed unmatched. The CDR3 consists of 15 residues. CDR1 is SNHLY, CDR2 FYNNEI, per germline. The CDR3 region has the DNA TGTGCCAGCAGTCTTGACTCTGGGACAGGGACTGAAGCTTTCTTT. Translated: CASSLDSGTGTEAFF.